This T cell receptor (beta chain) derives from a study of shared clonotypes between healthy human individuals. Whole-study findings and limits: Generation of non-shared clonotypes was less probable than generation of clonotypes shared by all four donors.

V lost 11 bases and J lost 4, with 18 bases in between. CDR1 LNHDA and CDR2 SQIVND come from the germline V gene (reference sequence). The CDR3 sequence is 13 residues long. TCRdb's table, derived via immunoSEQ multiplex PCR, lists solely in-frame clones and lacks some. This table has approximately 2.3 million clones, approximately 95% appearing once. Regarding this clone: Antigen unknown.

The TCR sequence derives from a young man in good health. Some clones in this sample may be carry-over from other donors' samples. The V call is TRBV19, the J call TRBJ2-7; a possible D gene is TRBD2 (7 bases). Sequenced sample: naive CD4+ T cells from PBMCs. Subset indicated: CD45RA+ positively selected. The CDR3 bases are TGTGCCGCTAGACGGGGGGCCCCTTACGAGCAGTACTTC. Its protein product is CAARRGAPYEQYF.